This T cell receptor beta chain is drawn from a study of T cell responses to AZD1222 COVID-19 vaccine. General observations from the study: Samples come after the peak T cell response, not at day 14. Donors in the cohort were predominantly white British and more often female, and clonal diversity was possibly underestimated. Among AZD1222 vaccinees, only six were seropositive at baseline.

With respect to this clone: The antigen is not known.

This CDR3 has 13 amino acids. Germline values: CDR1 SGHAT, CDR2 FQNNGV. Trimming cost V 3 bases and J 0 bases, with 3 bases left between them. The protocol was immunoSEQ multiplex PCR, while the TCRdb copy is restricted to in-frame clones and leaves out a portion. Of 90,000 to 150,000 clones in the sample, around nine tenths are singletons; the top ten hold 4% to 4.5%. V is TRBV11-2 and J is TRBJ1-3, with unresolved D. The sample was peripheral blood, taken 28 days after the second dose of the MenACWY control vaccine. This sequence originates from an adult who received the MenACWY meningococcal vaccine as a control. CDR3 bases: TGTGCCAGCAGCTTCAGCTCTGGAAACACCATATATTTT. It translates to CASSFSSGNTIYF.